This T cell receptor beta chain was observed in a study of T cell responses to AZD1222 COVID-19 vaccine. Method: immunoSEQ multiplex PCR; TCRdb's copy keeps in-frame clones and lacks some. The sample comprises tens of thousands of clones, about 88% of which are singletons, and 15% to 20% rests with the top ten. Study-wide points: There were vaccine-associated CD4 TCRs across spike, dominant at 160-218 and 743-854.

Germline V gives CDR1 SNHLY, CDR2 FYNNEI. The CDR3 is made up of 15 amino acids. Trimming removed 6 bases from V and 4 bases from J; junction bases left unmatched: 11. A remark on this clone: Its target is not known.

V is TRBV2 and J is TRBJ2-5; 7 bases align to TRBD1. Sequencing used peripheral blood, obtained on day 0 of AZD1222 vaccination. The sequence derives from an adult in good health. The CDR3 bases are TGTGCCAGCAGGGGAACCGGGACAGTAATAGAGACCCAGTACTTC. Amino acid sequence: CASRGTGTVIETQYF.